This T cell receptor beta chain was recorded in a study of naive and memory T cell subsets. The ends lost 7 bases at V and 7 bases at J; junction bases unmatched: 18. Germline V lookup: CDR1 SEHNR, CDR2 FQNEAQ (reference sequence). CDR3 size: 17 residues. Alpha and beta libraries were amplified separately from the second PCR onward. Two oligonucleotides, mixed equimolar, formed the beta constant-region primer covering TRBC1 and TRBC2. MiXCR, run by TCRdb on the UMI-ligation and nested PCR reads, gives a single entry per CDR3 protein. The sample has 77,000 or so distinct CDR3 sequences; less than 15% are singletons.

The genes are TRBV7-9 and TRBJ1-4; 7 bases agree with TRBD1. The source material was central memory CD4+ T cells from blood. This receptor was taken from a human donor in good health. The CDR3 sequence: CASTSGASGGLSEKLFF. The DNA of the CDR3 is TGTGCCAGCACCTCCGGGGCATCAGGGGGTTTGAGTGAAAAACTGTTTTTT.